One and the same sample provided the 26 T cell receptor beta chains below, sequenced in a study of graft-versus-host responses after intestinal transplantation. Libraries were prepared by immunoSEQ multiplex PCR; TCRdb keeps only in-frame clonotypes and omits some of them. The sample consists of tens of thousands of clones, roughly 89% of them appearing once. The sample consisted of PBMCs, taken 26 days after transplant. All receptors derive from a human patient who received an intestinal transplant, so some T cells may come from the graft donor.

This chain connects TRBV29-1 to TRBJ2-1, with D possibly TRBD2 on 6 matching bases. The V and J ends lost 5 bases and 2 bases respectively, with 16 bases between them. Germline V gene sequence: CDR1 SQVTM, CDR2 ANQGSEA. The CDR3 is 15 residues long. For the CDR3, the DNA is TGCAGCGTTTATGGAGCGGAGGGCCCCTACAATGAGCAGTTCTTC. Its protein product is CSVYGAEGPYNEQFF.

V gene TRBV6-5 combines with J gene TRBJ2-7; tentatively, D is TRBD1 (6 bases). The CDR3 sequence is 13 residues long. Germline CDR1 is MNHEY and CDR2 is SVGAGI. Deletions cut 6 bases from V and 4 bases from J, with 13 bases between. The CDR3 DNA reads TGTGCCAGCAGCCCAGGGGTGGGGTACGAGCAGTACTTC. Translation gives CASSPGVGYEQYF.

This rearrangement joins TRBV28 to TRBJ2-5; D is undetermined. Germline CDR1 is MDHEN and CDR2 is SYDVKM. The CDR3 runs 14 residues. Trimming left V 2 bases short and J 4 bases short, with 11 bases between. DNA of the CDR3: TGTGCCAGCAGTTTAGGTCAGCTAGGAGAGACCCAGTACTTC. It encodes CASSLGQLGETQYF.

The chain carries TRBV4-2 and TRBJ1-1, with D unclear. Germline V gene data show CDR1 as LGHNA and CDR2 as YNFKEQ. The CDR3 is made up of 16 amino acids. The V end lost 1 base, the J end lost 2 bases, and 14 bases lay between the germline ends. The CDR3 is CASSQGRRRINTEAFF. CDR3 in DNA: TGTGCCAGCAGCCAAGGCCGGAGACGGATAAACACTGAAGCTTTCTTT.

The chain employs TRBV19 and TRBJ1-4; 7 bases agree with TRBD1. Germline V gene data show CDR1 as LNHDA and CDR2 as SQIVND (reference sequence). V trimming: 7 bases; J trimming: 5 bases; junction bases outside the gene matches: 7. The CDR3 length is 14 residues. CDR3 in DNA: TGTGCCAGTACTAGGGACAGTTGGAATGAAAAACTGTTTTTT. It encodes CASTRDSWNEKLFF.

This chain links TRBV6-5 with TRBJ1-5, with 8 bases identical to TRBD1. The CDR3 has 15 amino acids. The V gene end was trimmed by 7 bases and the J gene end by 7 bases; junction bases not matched to a gene: 12. Germline lookup yields CDR1 MNHEY and CDR2 SVGAGI. DNA for the CDR3: TGTGCCAGCAAGTTGACCCCAGGGGGCTTCCAGCCCCAGCATTTT. It yields the protein CASKLTPGGFQPQHF.

This chain connects TRBV7-9 to TRBJ2-3; 14 bases match TRBD2. Germline V lookup: CDR1 SEHNR, CDR2 FQNEAQ (reference sequence). This CDR3 is 15 amino acids long. Trimming took 4 bases from V and 7 from J; bases not matched to a gene: 4. CDR3 in DNA: TGTGCCAGCAGCTCGGGACTAGCGGGGGACCATACGCAGTATTTT. This gives the protein CASSSGLAGDHTQYF.

The rearrangement links TRBV6-5 to TRBJ2-7; possible D gene TRBD1, 6 bases. V dropped 6 bases and J dropped 7 bases, with 16 bases sitting between them. Germline V CDR1 and CDR2: MNHEY, SVGAGI. The CDR3 runs to 13 residues. CDR3 nucleotide sequence: TGTGCCAGCAGGGCCATACAGGGTGAGGAGCAGTACGTC. Translated: CASRAIQGEEQYV.

The chain uses TRBV7-2 and TRBJ2-7; no definite D call. CDR3 length equals 13 residues. Germline V gene lookup returns CDR1 SGHTA and CDR2 FQGNSA. The V gene lost 1 base and the J gene lost 6 bases, with 10 bases spanning the gap. The CDR3 nucleotides are TGTGCCAGCAGCTTAGATAGGTGGGCCGAGCAGTACTTC. Its translation: CASSLDRWAEQYF.

V is TRBV19 and J is TRBJ1-6, with D possibly matching TRBD1 (5 bases). The V gene's germline CDR1 is LNHDA and CDR2 SQIVND (reference sequence). V was cut by 5 bases and J by 7 bases, with 21 bases left in between. The CDR3 is 17 amino acids. The CDR3 DNA reads TGTGCCAGTAGTGCCCCTTTAGACAGCGAAGCGAATTCACCCCTCCACTTT. Protein: CASSAPLDSEANSPLHF. The full variable domain, completed using reference TRBV19 and TRBJ1-6, is DGGITQSPKYLFRKEGQNVTLSCEQNLNHDAMYWYRQDPGQGLRLIYYSQIVNDFQKGDIAEGYSVSREKKESFPLTVTSAQKNPTAFYLCASSAPLDSEANSPLHFGNGTRLTVT.

This chain connects TRBV29-1 to TRBJ2-1, with TRBD2 matching 12 bases. J lost 5 bases, V lost 1 base, and 9 bases had no gene match. From germline, CDR1 is SQVTM and CDR2 ANQGSEA. The CDR3 is made up of 17 amino acids. The CDR3 region has the DNA TGCAGCGTTGAAGGGACTAGCGGGGTTCCCCGGGACAATGAGCAGTTCTTC. Amino acid sequence: CSVEGTSGVPRDNEQFF.

The chain's CDR3 is CATSRGPRLAGGYEQYF. In nucleotides, the CDR3 is TGTGCCACCAGCAGAGGTCCCAGACTAGCGGGGGGTTACGAGCAGTACTTC. The rearrangement joins TRBV15 to TRBJ2-7; 13 bases fit TRBD2. J was trimmed by 4 bases and V by 1 base; bases with no gene match: 7. Germline V gives CDR1 LNHNV, CDR2 YYDKDF (reference sequence). This CDR3 comprises 17 residues. Combining the CDR3 with reference TRBV15 and TRBJ2-7 gives the whole variable domain DAMVIQNPRYQVTQFGKPVTLSCSQTLNHNVMYWYQQKSSQAPKLLFHYYDKDFNNEADTPDNFQSRRPNTSFCFLDIRSPGLGDTAMYLCATSRGPRLAGGYEQYFGPGTRLTVT.

The chain uses TRBV6-5 and TRBJ1-2; D remains unclear. The germline V gene encodes CDR1 MNHEY and CDR2 SVGAGI. Trimming shortened V by 0 bases and J by 4 bases, and 9 bases separated the two germline ends. This CDR3 has 14 amino acids. The CDR3 sequence is CASSYSHSAYGYTF. CDR3 in DNA: TGTGCCAGCAGTTACTCCCACAGTGCCTATGGCTACACCTTC.

This chain connects TRBV5-4 to TRBJ1-1, with D perhaps TRBD1 (6 bases). Germline V CDR1 and CDR2: SGHNT, YYREEE (reference sequence). Trimming removed 4 bases at V and 0 bases at J, with 19 bases between. CDR3 size: 17 residues. CDR3 in DNA: TGTGCCAGCAGCCTTGGGGGCGAGCAGGCCATGAACACTGAAGCTTTCTTT. This gives the protein CASSLGGEQAMNTEAFF.

The chain combines TRBV29-1 with TRBJ2-2; TRBD1 is a possible D gene (5 bases). Per germline, CDR1 SQVTM and CDR2 ANQGSEA. This CDR3 is built from 14 residues. The CDR3 DNA sequence: TGCAGTGAACGCAAGGGGAATTACACCGGGGAGCTGTTTTTT. Protein product: CSERKGNYTGELFF.

This rearrangement joins TRBV6-4 to TRBJ2-3; 7 bases map to TRBD1. V gave up 2 bases and J gave up 1 base; unmatched junction bases: 0. This CDR3 has 14 residues. Germline V CDR1 and CDR2: MRHNA, SNTAGT. CDR3 loop: CASSDTGGTDTQYF. The CDR3 nucleotides read TGTGCCAGCAGTGACACAGGGGGCACAGATACGCAGTATTTT.

The gene calls are TRBV7-9 and TRBJ2-7, with D perhaps matching TRBD1 (5 bases). Germline CDR1 reads SEHNR; CDR2 reads FQNEAQ (reference sequence). There are 12 residues in the CDR3. V lost 5 bases and J 6 bases, leaving 11 bases between the germline ends. CDR3 amino acids: CASSLQVGEQYV. CDR3 in DNA: TGTGCCAGCAGCCTACAGGTAGGCGAGCAGTACGTC.

The genes are TRBV10-3 and TRBJ2-3; the D is unclear. The length of the CDR3 is 13 residues. The V gene lost 4 bases and the J gene lost 5 bases, with 10 bases spanning the gap. Per the germline V gene, CDR1 is ENHRY and CDR2 is SYGVKD. DNA for the CDR3: TGTGCCATCAGTGGGAACCCGGGAGATACGCAGTATTTT. Amino acids: CAISGNPGDTQYF.

The rearrangement joins TRBV6-1 to TRBJ2-5, with D perhaps TRBD1 (7 bases). Trimming pared 3 bases from V and 2 bases from J, leaving 22 bases between. CDR1 MNHNS and CDR2 SASEGT come from the germline V gene. The CDR3 extends over 18 amino acids. CDR3 residues: CASSEEGATYGWQETQYF. The DNA for the CDR3 is TGTGCCAGCAGTGAGGAGGGGGCCACGTACGGATGGCAAGAGACCCAGTACTTC.

The CDR3 coding sequence is TGTGCCAGCAGTTACGGACAGGGTATCGATGAGCAGTTCTTC. Translating it yields CASSYGQGIDEQFF. This chain uses TRBV7-6 with TRBJ2-1, with 8 bases aligning to TRBD1. Germline CDR1 SGHVS, CDR2 FNYEAQ. Trimming cost V 6 bases and J 8 bases; bases outside gene matches: 9. There are 14 residues in the CDR3.

This sequence joins TRBV7-6 and TRBJ2-5; D may be TRBD2 (5 bases). The CDR3 loop spans 15 amino acids. Germline assignment: CDR1 SGHVS and CDR2 FNYEAQ. V dropped 6 bases and J dropped 5 bases, with 19 bases sitting between them. As DNA, the CDR3 is TGTGCCAGCAGACCTCTGGCGGGCCCTACCGAGACCCAGTACTTC. This sequence encodes CASRPLAGPTETQYF. Based on the CDR3 plus reference TRBV7-6 and TRBJ2-5, the full variable domain is GAGVSQSPRYKVTKRGQDVALRCDPISGHVSLYWYRQALGQGPEFLTYFNYEAQQDKSGLPNDRFSAERPEGSISTLTIQRTEQRDSAMYRCASRPLAGPTETQYFGPGTRLLVL.

The CDR3 region is CASSFLITRSSGNTIYF. CDR3 in DNA: TGTGCCAGCAGTTTTCTTATTACCCGGAGCTCTGGAAACACCATATATTTT. The J gene is TRBJ1-3, the V gene TRBV28; D uncertain. Trimming shortened V by 3 bases and J by 0 bases, and 15 bases separated the two germline ends. This CDR3 comprises 17 residues. Germline assignment: CDR1 MDHEN and CDR2 SYDVKM.

The chain has TRBV2 and TRBJ2-2; 9 positions agree with TRBD1. V lost 8 bases, J lost 3 bases, and 1 base stayed unmatched. Germline CDR1 is SNHLY and CDR2 is FYNNEI. There are 13 residues in the CDR3. CDR3 sequence (DNA): TGTGCCAGCGGGACAGGGTACACCGGGGAGCTGTTTTTT. Protein sequence: CASGTGYTGELFF.

The chain links TRBV4-1 to TRBJ2-5; TRBD2 matches at 12 bases. The germline V gene has CDR1 MGHRA and CDR2 YSYEKL. V shed 1 base, J shed 5 bases, and the junction held 11 bases outside the gene matches. The CDR3 runs to 18 residues. Here the CDR3 reads CASSQASASGGGRETQYF. For the CDR3, the DNA is TGCGCCAGCAGCCAAGCTTCTGCTAGCGGGGGGGGCAGGGAGACCCAGTACTTC.

This clone is a singleton in its sample. This chain uses TRBV6-1 with TRBJ2-1, with TRBD2 as a possible D gene (7 bases). Between the trimmed V and J ends, which lost 1 base and 5 bases, there was a span of 9 bases. The CDR3 consists of 14 residues. Germline CDR1 is MNHNS and CDR2 is SASEGT. The CDR3 loop is CASSEEGGNNEQFF. Written as DNA, the CDR3 is TGTGCCAGCAGTGAAGAGGGGGGGAACAATGAGCAGTTCTTC.

The chain links TRBV4-3 to TRBJ2-1; D not resolved. V was pared by 0 bases and J by 10 bases, with 10 bases between. Germline-derived CDR1 and CDR2 are LGHNA and YSLEER. The CDR3 extends over 13 amino acids. The CDR3 DNA is TGCGCCAGCAGCCAAGACCGGTTCCAAGAGCAGTTCTTC. This encodes CASSQDRFQEQFF.